Below, 32 T cell receptor beta chains from the same sample are listed, as sequenced in a study of neoadjuvant nivolumab and ipilimumab in lung cancer. Clones were read by immunoSEQ multiplex PCR, and TCRdb kept only the in-frame ones, dropping some. This table holds about 13,000 clones, more than 90% found once. The sample here was peripheral blood, taken after neoadjuvant nivolumab, alone or with ipilimumab, at or shortly before surgery. These receptors came from an adult with non-small cell lung cancer.

The chain is built from TRBV7-9 and TRBJ2-1; tentatively, D is TRBD2 (5 bases). CDR1 and CDR2 from the germline V gene are SEHNR and FQNEAQ (reference sequence). The CDR3 sequence is 15 residues long. Trimming removed 2 bases at V and 0 bases at J, with 8 bases between. As DNA, the CDR3 is TGTGCCAGCAGCTTAACTGCGGGCTCCTACAATGAGCAGTTCTTC. Its translation: CASSLTAGSYNEQFF.

This clone was detected a few times. The rearrangement links TRBV18 to TRBJ1-1; D is unclear. This CDR3 has 15 residues. Germline CDR1 is KGHSH and CDR2 is LQKENI. The V gene lost 0 bases and the J gene lost 0 bases, with 8 bases spanning the gap. CDR3 nucleotide sequence: TGTGCCAGCTCACCACCTGTGGTCATGAACACTGAAGCTTTCTTT. It encodes CASSPPVVMNTEAFF.

The chain joins TRBV29-1 to TRBJ2-7; D may be TRBD2 (5 bases). The CDR3 is 13 residues long. V lost 4 bases and J lost 2, with 12 bases in between. The germline V gene has CDR1 SQVTM and CDR2 ANQGSEA. The CDR3 sequence: CSVGGYSTYEQYF. Written as DNA, the CDR3 is TGCAGCGTTGGAGGGTATTCGACCTACGAGCAGTACTTC.

The rearrangement uses TRBV6-6 and TRBJ2-1; possibly TRBD2 for D (6 bases). Looked up from germline, CDR1 is MNHNY and CDR2 is SVGAGI (reference sequence). The CDR3 sequence is 15 residues long. V was shortened by 5 bases and J by 6 bases, with 17 bases between the two germline ends. This chain's CDR3 is CASSGDRGKPNEQFF. In nucleotides, the CDR3 is TGTGCCAGCAGTGGCGACCGCGGGAAACCCAATGAGCAGTTCTTC.

The V gene is TRBV10-1, the J gene TRBJ2-3; D unresolved. Per the germline V gene, CDR1 is WNHNN and CDR2 is SYGVQD (reference sequence). The CDR3 is made up of 13 amino acids. The V and J ends lost 6 bases and 0 bases respectively, with 7 bases between them. The CDR3 DNA sequence: TGCGCCAGCAGCCGCGACAGCACAGATACGCAGTATTTT. It codes for CASSRDSTDTQYF.

This clone was counted only a few times. V and J are TRBV30 and TRBJ2-7; 7 nucleotides match TRBD2. With 0 bases clipped from V and 6 bases from J, the junction kept 8 bases outside the gene matches. This CDR3 spans 14 amino acids. From germline, CDR1 is GTSNPN and CDR2 SVGIG (reference sequence). The CDR3 here is CAWSVLGLVGEQYF. The DNA for the CDR3 is TGTGCCTGGAGTGTACTTGGACTAGTTGGCGAGCAGTACTTC.

The chain is built from TRBV7-2 and TRBJ1-5; D ambiguous. The CDR3 extends over 14 amino acids. Per the germline V gene, CDR1 is SGHTA and CDR2 is FQGNSA. Trimming took 4 bases from V and 2 from J, leaving 9 bases between them. The CDR3 coding sequence is TGTGCCAGCAGCTCGGACTTGGGCAATCAGCCCCAGCATTTT. Translating it yields CASSSDLGNQPQHF.

The V gene is TRBV25-1, the J gene TRBJ1-2, with D perhaps matching TRBD1 (6 bases). Trimming removed 6 bases from V and 4 bases from J, with 9 bases in between. The CDR3 consists of 12 residues. The germline gives CDR1 MGHDK, CDR2 SYGVNS. The CDR3 loop is CASRSGAYGYTF. CDR3 bases: TGTGCCAGCAGGTCAGGGGCCTATGGCTACACCTTC.

This chain joins TRBV28 and TRBJ1-1; 7 nucleotides line up with TRBD1. The CDR3 covers 13 residues. V lost 3 bases, J lost 6 bases, and 4 bases stayed unmatched. The germline CDR1 and CDR2 sequences are MDHEN and SYDVKM. The CDR3 loop is CASSFHQGAEAFF. The CDR3, as DNA: TGTGCCAGCAGTTTCCACCAGGGGGCTGAAGCTTTCTTT.

This clone is a singleton in its sample. The V call is TRBV7-8, the J call TRBJ2-5; the match to TRBD2 covers 9 bases. The CDR3 has 16 residues. V was clipped by 5 bases and J by 0 bases; unmatched bases: 7. CDR1 and CDR2 (germline): SGHVS, FQNEAQ. The CDR3 sequence is CASSPRTSAHQETQYF. CDR3 coding DNA: TGTGCCAGCAGCCCCAGGACTAGCGCCCACCAAGAGACCCAGTACTTC.

The V call is TRBV7-6, the J call TRBJ1-2; 7 positions match TRBD1. From germline, CDR1 is SGHVS and CDR2 FNYEAQ. The CDR3 contains 15 residues. The trim removed 5 bases at V and 7 bases at J, leaving 13 bases unmatched. The CDR3 is CASSRAAQGEVGYTF. The CDR3 nucleotides are TGTGCCAGCAGCCGTGCGGCTCAGGGGGAGGTTGGCTACACCTTC.

As concerns this clone: Germline and junction disagree at one end, which may indicate a read error. The V call is TRBV4-1, the J call TRBJ2-1; D remains ambiguous. The germline V gene encodes CDR1 MGHRA and CDR2 YSYEKL. The CDR3 is 16 residues long. The CDR3 DNA follows: TGCGTCAGCAGCCACACACGAGGCTTTTCGGGTATTGAGCAGTTCTTC. Translating gives CVSSHTRGFSGIEQFF.

The chain employs TRBV7-2 and TRBJ2-7; TRBD2 matches 10 bases. The germline V gene has CDR1 SGHTA and CDR2 FQGNSA. CDR3 length: 14 amino acids. After removal of 6 bases from V and 3 bases from J, the junction contained 5 bases not matched to a gene. The CDR3 bases are TGTGCCAGCAGACGGACTAGCGGCCACTACGAGCAGTACTTC. Protein product: CASRRTSGHYEQYF.

This clone was seen just once. The rearrangement links TRBV15 to TRBJ2-7, with 11 bases matching TRBD2. CDR3 length: 18 residues. The V gene end was trimmed by 0 bases and the J gene end by 3 bases; junction bases not matched to a gene: 10. From germline, CDR1 is LNHNV and CDR2 YYDKDF (reference sequence). The CDR3 bases are TGTGCCACCAGCAGAGATGGACTACTAGCGGGAGTGCGCTACGAGCAGTACTTC. This gives the protein CATSRDGLLAGVRYEQYF.

This clone showed up just a few times. This chain links TRBV15 with TRBJ1-5; possible D gene TRBD1, 5 bases. Germline lookup yields CDR1 LNHNV and CDR2 YYDKDF (reference sequence). Trimming took off 1 base at V and 0 bases at J, with 16 bases between the two ends. The length of the CDR3 is 18 residues. Here the CDR3 reads CATSRATRGVNSNQPQHF. DNA for the CDR3: TGTGCCACCAGCAGAGCCACCCGAGGGGTCAATAGCAATCAGCCCCAGCATTTT.

The J gene is TRBJ2-7, the V gene TRBV2; no clear D. From germline, CDR1 is SNHLY and CDR2 FYNNEI. The CDR3 spans 10 residues. V was clipped by 2 bases and J by 9 bases, with 5 bases between them. CDR3 sequence (DNA): TGTGCCAGCAGTGAAACCTGGCAGTACTTC. This sequence encodes CASSETWQYF.

The CDR3 DNA reads as TGTGCCACCAATCCTAGCACAGATACGCAGTATTTT. Protein: CATNPSTDTQYF. The V call is TRBV7-8, the J call TRBJ2-3, with D unresolved. V lost 10 bases, J lost 0 bases, and 8 bases lay in between. This CDR3 region has 12 residues. Germline CDR1 reads SGHVS; CDR2 reads FQNEAQ.

CDR3 sequence (DNA): TGTGCCAGCAGTGGACAGGGGGCCAGCTATACGCAGTATTTT. Encoded protein: CASSGQGASYTQYF. V gene TRBV7-9 combines with J gene TRBJ2-3, with 11 nucleotides matching TRBD1. Trimming took 6 bases from V and 7 from J; bases not matched to a gene: 6. This CDR3 has 14 residues. Looked up from germline, CDR1 is SEHNR and CDR2 is FQNEAQ (reference sequence). The full variable domain, rest sourced from reference TRBV7-9 and TRBJ2-3, is DTGVSQNPRHKITKRGQNVTFRCDPISEHNRLYWYRQTLGQGPEFLTYFQNEAQLEKSRLLSDRFSAERPKGSFSTLEIQRTEQGDSAMYLCASSGQGASYTQYFGPGTRLTVL.

This chain uses TRBV19 with TRBJ2-1; 15 bases agree with TRBD2. CDR1 LNHDA and CDR2 SQIVND come from the germline V gene (reference sequence). Unmatched junction bases numbered 11, after V lost 5 bases and J lost 6 bases. The length of the CDR3 is 18 residues. CDR3 sequence: CASSVDSQGLAGGNEQFF. The CDR3 region has the DNA TGTGCCAGTAGTGTCGATTCACAGGGACTAGCGGGAGGCAATGAGCAGTTCTTC.

V and J are TRBV9 and TRBJ1-4; 9 bases are a match to TRBD1. The V gene's germline CDR1 is SGDLS and CDR2 YYNGEE. Trimming removed 2 bases from V and 1 base from J; junction bases left unmatched: 0. This CDR3 is 15 amino acids long. The CDR3 loop is CASSVTGGTNEKLFF. CDR3 in DNA: TGTGCCAGCAGCGTGACAGGGGGAACTAATGAAAAACTGTTTTTT.

The V and J genes are TRBV19 and TRBJ1-1; no definite D call. The CDR3 has 13 residues. The germline V gene has CDR1 LNHDA and CDR2 SQIVND (reference sequence). Trimming left V 1 base short and J 1 base short, with 4 bases between. The CDR3 nucleotides read TGTGCCAGTAGTATAGTAGCGAACACTGAAGCTTTCTTT. It yields the protein CASSIVANTEAFF.

V is TRBV19 and J is TRBJ2-3, with unresolved D. The ends were cut back, 5 bases at V and 1 base at J, with 7 bases in the middle. Germline V gene data show CDR1 as LNHDA and CDR2 as SQIVND (reference sequence). The CDR3 extends over 13 amino acids. CDR3 DNA sequence: TGTGCCAGTAGTGAACAAGGCACAGATACGCAGTATTTT. Translating it yields CASSEQGTDTQYF.

The rearrangement uses TRBV5-1 and TRBJ2-7; TRBD2 matches 12 bases. Trimming at V came to 3 bases and at J to 3 bases, leaving 4 bases not matched to a gene. Germline V gives CDR1 SGHRS, CDR2 YFSETQ. The CDR3 is 15 amino acids. The CDR3 is CASSSGLAGHYEQYF. DNA for the CDR3: TGCGCCAGCAGCTCCGGACTAGCGGGACACTACGAGCAGTACTTC.

CDR3 sequence (DNA): TGTGCCAGCAGTTACGCCGCAGGGAGGTACGAGCAGTACTTC. Protein: CASSYAAGRYEQYF. The rearrangement joins TRBV6-5 to TRBJ2-7; tentative D call: TRBD2 (6 bases). The ends were cut back, 2 bases at V and 4 bases at J, with 12 bases in the middle. This CDR3 region has 14 residues. Germline values: CDR1 MNHEY, CDR2 SVGAGI.

CDR3 protein: CASSPTGRANTEAFF. The CDR3 nucleotides are TGTGCCAGCAGCCCAACGGGACGGGCGAACACTGAAGCTTTCTTT. The chain joins TRBV7-9 to TRBJ1-1; a possible D gene is TRBD1 (5 bases). With 5 bases removed from V and 1 base from J, the gap between germline ends came to 14 bases. This CDR3 comprises 15 residues. Germline V gene data show CDR1 as SEHNR and CDR2 as FQNEAQ (reference sequence).

This chain joins TRBV7-3 and TRBJ2-1; 11 bases are shared with TRBD2. The CDR3 has 16 amino acids. Germline V gene sequence: CDR1 SGHTA, CDR2 FQGTGA. The V segment lost 2 bases and the J segment 9 bases; nucleotides outside the gene matches: 9. CDR3 DNA sequence: TGTGCCAGCAGCTTATGGTCGACTAGCGGGACCCTTGAGCAGTTCTTC. Protein sequence: CASSLWSTSGTLEQFF.

The V and J genes are TRBV2 and TRBJ2-1, with D unclear. CDR1 is SNHLY and CDR2 is FYNNEI in the germline V gene. V dropped 8 bases and J dropped 0 bases, with 14 bases sitting between them. The CDR3 length is 15 residues. CDR3 DNA sequence: TGTGCCAGCGTGAGAGAAGGTAGCTCCTACAATGAGCAGTTCTTC. Amino acid sequence: CASVREGSSYNEQFF.

V usage is TRBV30 and J usage is TRBJ1-1; D gene unclear. The CDR3 has 10 amino acids. V dropped 1 base and J dropped 11 bases, with 8 bases sitting between them. Germline CDR1 reads GTSNPN; CDR2 reads SVGIG (reference sequence). The CDR3 DNA reads TGTGCCTGGAGTGGATGGATGGCTTTCTTT. It translates to CAWSGWMAFF.

The rearrangement links TRBV25-1 to TRBJ2-5; tentative D call: TRBD2 (6 bases). The V end was cut by 8 bases, the J end by 5 bases, with 18 bases between. In germline, CDR1 is MGHDK, CDR2 SYGVNS. The CDR3 has 14 residues. CDR3 coding DNA: TGTGCCAGCGCCCTAGCGCCGGGCGGGGAGACCCAGTACTTC. Its translation is CASALAPGGETQYF.

This rearrangement joins TRBV7-9 to TRBJ2-3; the D gene is possibly TRBD1 (5 bases). The germline CDR1 and CDR2 sequences are SEHNR and FQNEAQ (reference sequence). The V gene lost 8 bases and the J gene lost 0 bases, with 12 bases spanning the gap. The CDR3 is made up of 14 amino acids. The CDR3 nucleotides read TGTGCCAGCCCCGACAGTTTTAGCACAGATACGCAGTATTTT. Amino acid sequence: CASPDSFSTDTQYF. The variable domain in full, completed from reference TRBV7-9 and TRBJ2-3, reads DTGVSQNPRHKITKRGQNVTFRCDPISEHNRLYWYRQTLGQGPEFLTYFQNEAQLEKSRLLSDRFSAERPKGSFSTLEIQRTEQGDSAMYLCASPDSFSTDTQYFGPGTRLTVL.

This chain links TRBV9 with TRBJ1-2, with 9 bases that match TRBD1. The CDR3 extends over 17 amino acids. V shed 0 bases, J shed 5 bases, and the junction held 11 bases outside the gene matches. Germline CDR1 is SGDLS and CDR2 is YYNGEE. The CDR3 sequence: CASSVEGWDRVRYGYTF. Here the CDR3 DNA reads TGTGCCAGCAGCGTAGAAGGGTGGGACAGGGTCAGGTATGGCTACACCTTC.

V and J are TRBV11-2 and TRBJ2-7; TRBD2 matches at 9 bases. V was pared by 5 bases and J by 2 bases, with 4 bases of the junction left unmatched. CDR3 size: 14 residues. Germline V lookup: CDR1 SGHAT, CDR2 FQNNGV. CDR3 bases: TGTGCCAGCAGCCCACCTAGCGGGGCCTACGAGCAGTACTTC. Amino acids: CASSPPSGAYEQYF.